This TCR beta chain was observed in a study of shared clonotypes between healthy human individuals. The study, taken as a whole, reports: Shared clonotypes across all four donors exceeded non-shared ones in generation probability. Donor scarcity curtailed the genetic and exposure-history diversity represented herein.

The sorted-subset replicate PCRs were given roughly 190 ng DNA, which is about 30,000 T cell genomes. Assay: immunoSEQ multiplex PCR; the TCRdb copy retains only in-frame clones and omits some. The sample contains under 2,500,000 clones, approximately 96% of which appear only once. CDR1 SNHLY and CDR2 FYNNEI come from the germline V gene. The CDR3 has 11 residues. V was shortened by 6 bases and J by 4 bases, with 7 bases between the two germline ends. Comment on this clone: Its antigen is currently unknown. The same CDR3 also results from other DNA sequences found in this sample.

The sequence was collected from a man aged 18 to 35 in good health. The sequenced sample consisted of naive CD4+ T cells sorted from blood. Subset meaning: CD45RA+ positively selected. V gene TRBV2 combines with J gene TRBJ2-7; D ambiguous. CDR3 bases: TGTGCCAGCAGAACAGCTTACGAGCAGTACTTC. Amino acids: CASRTAYEQYF.